The rows below give T cell receptor beta chains drawn from one sample of a study of blood T cell repertoires in COVID-19. The method was immunoSEQ multiplex PCR; TCRdb's version includes in-frame clones alone and lacks a portion of them. In the table there are fewer than 200,000 clones, around 88% of which are singletons. The specimen was PBMCs or T cells enriched from blood (not recorded which). These receptors originate from a woman in her forties or fifties in a cohort exposed to, infected with or recovered from COVID-19 (not recorded which). The CDR3 runs from the conserved cysteine through the conserved F or W. The D gene is left open where the match is weak. Size values are once, few and many counts, or a class for expanded clones, and some rows have none.

V gene	D gene	J gene	clone size	CDR3 DNA	CDR3 protein
TRBV7-9	NA	TRBJ2-2	few	TGTGCCAGCGGAACGAAACAGGGACGCCTGAACACCGGGGAGCTGTTTTTT	CASGTKQGRLNTGELFF
TRBV7-9	NA	TRBJ1-1	NA	TGTGCCAGCAGCCTCGACAGGAATGAAGCTTTCTTT	CASSLDRNEAFF
TRBV15	TRBD2	TRBJ2-7	NA	TGTGCCACCTCAATGTCTAGCGGGTTCGGCGAGCAGTACTTC	CATSMSSGFGEQYF
TRBV20-1	NA	TRBJ2-5	NA	TGCAGTGCTAGTGGCGGGGCGTCTGCCGAGACCCAGTACTTC	CSASGGASAETQYF
TRBV30	NA	TRBJ1-2	NA	TGTGCCTGGAGTGTACCCGGTTCCTTCTATGGCTACACCTTC	CAWSVPGSFYGYTF
TRBV14	NA	TRBJ1-4	NA	TGTGCCAGCAGTCCAGGGCGCAATGAAAAACTGTTTTTT	CASSPGRNEKLFF
TRBV7-8	TRBD1	TRBJ1-1	NA	TGTGCCAGCAGCTTTCGGACAGGGGGTGAAGCTTTCTTT	CASSFRTGGEAFF
TRBV9	TRBD1	TRBJ1-5	NA	TGTGCCAGCAGCACCGGGACAGGGGGCGCGGGTCAGCCCCAGCATTTT	CASSTGTGGAGQPQHF
TRBV4-3	NA	TRBJ1-5	NA	TGCGCCAGCAGCCAAGACCTAAACAATCAGCCCCAGCATTTT	CASSQDLNNQPQHF
TRBV3-1/TRBV3-2	NA	TRBJ2-7	NA	TGTGCCAGCAGCCAAGGGGTCCTCGGCGGCTACGAGCAGTACTTC	CASSQGVLGGYEQYF
TRBV4-1	TRBD1	TRBJ1-5	few	TGCGCCAGCAGCCAAGAAAGCGTTACGGACAGGGGACAGCCCCAGCATTTT	CASSQESVTDRGQPQHF
TRBV6-5	NA	TRBJ2-7	NA	TGTGCCAGCAGGAGACACTTCTACGAGCAGTACTTC	CASRRHFYEQYF
TRBV18	TRBD1	TRBJ1-2	NA	TGTGCCAGCTCACCAGGGACAGGGAGTGGCTACACCTTC	CASSPGTGSGYTF
TRBV11-2	NA	TRBJ1-6	NA	TGTGCCAGCAGCTCATACAGGGATAATTCACCCCTCCACTTT	CASSSYRDNSPLHF